These T cell receptor beta chains were read from a single sample in a study of T cell repertoires in cytomegalovirus infection. The antigens of these receptors remain unknown. TCRdb re-called the reads through MiXCR, storing one row per CDR3 protein. Here the sample spans fewer than 900,000 distinct CDR3 sequences, roughly 28% being singletons. The material sequenced was cultured CD8+ T cells from PBMCs, taken from culture after CMV antigen stimulation. The source is a human donor in good health (CMV status not recorded). Some clones in this sample may be carry-over from other donors' samples. Both conserved end residues are part of each CDR3. Fields, in order: D gene, V gene, CDR3 protein. D genes are given only for firm matches.

NA	TRBV7-9	CASSLAGHDKVPQHF
NA	TRBV28	CASRPNRGQPQHF
NA	TRBV28	CASSDLSGTDTQYF
NA	TRBV4-1	CASSQGPLDTEAFF
NA	TRBV11-1	CASSPRGNLVIDTEAFF
NA	TRBV7-9	CASSLEGNSYEQYF
NA	TRBV6-5	CASRIGLYTGELFF
NA	TRBV6-2/TRBV6-3	CASRRRSYGYTF
TRBD2	TRBV20-1	CSAREGVGTTNTGELFF
NA	TRBV19	CASSITLWRAGPGNEQFF
NA	TRBV6-5	CASSYGWGVGETQYF
NA	TRBV7-9	CASKVAGKRYGYTF
NA	TRBV10-3	CAISEFRPAATNEKLFF
NA	TRBV20-1	CSAILGEGDYGYTF
NA	TRBV19	CASSMEPGRSSQPQHF
NA	TRBV4-1	CASSRSPGPPPSYNEQFF
NA	TRBV14	CASSPPTGTQAIYGYTF
NA	TRBV7-6	CASSSDSSSYNEQFF
NA	TRBV11-2	CASSLFLGRTNTGELFF
NA	TRBV5-4	CASSLQSYYTF
NA	TRBV19	CASKGKDSNQPQHF
NA	TRBV5-4	CASSLDEDTDYGYTF
TRBD1	TRBV29-1	CSAPDRDNYGYTF
TRBD1	TRBV6-1	CATQGAHSYEQYF
TRBD2	TRBV7-7	CASSPRTSGAHDTQYF
NA	TRBV4-1	CASSQDLVADTQYF
NA	TRBV20-1	CSPGGYTF
TRBD2	TRBV4-1	CASSQDEGLAASTDTQYF
NA	TRBV6-2/TRBV6-3	CASSYTPGRRFEQPQHF
TRBD2	TRBV4-1	CASSQRLARGGDNEQFF
NA	TRBV7-9	CASSSRTARYEQYF
TRBD1	TRBV7-4	CASSPPGGSTYGYTF
NA	TRBV6-5	CASSYSPGSEKLFF
NA	TRBV13	CASSSRDRPNYGYTF
NA	TRBV19	CASSIDAPGFSGNTIYF
NA	TRBV5-4	CASSPPGLVKETQYF
NA	TRBV6-1	CASSVMELSALQETQYF
TRBD2	TRBV27	CASSSGLAILNEQFF
TRBD1	TRBV4-1	CASSQEGGTGFLYSNQPQHF
NA	TRBV27	CASSQRWGVHIDTQYF
NA	TRBV7-2	CASGGLGDTQYF
TRBD2	TRBV7-2	CASSPRTLADLAKNIQYF
NA	TRBV15	CATSRDVQGSYEQYF
TRBD1	TRBV12-3/TRBV12-4	CASSLRDRSNTEAFF
NA	TRBV12-3/TRBV12-4	CASSFFRDGSNQPQHF
TRBD1	TRBV6-1	CATGTGASYEQYF
TRBD1	TRBV19	CASYPGQGVGELFF
NA	TRBV7-9	CASMTGYNSPLHF
NA	TRBV18	CASSPRTGAEQFF
TRBD1	TRBV27	CASSLIGAGGRGTEAFF
TRBD1	TRBV6-5	CASSRRDREDYGYTF
NA	TRBV19	CASRTGTVNTGELFF
NA	TRBV7-6	CASSLRAGNEQYF
TRBD1	TRBV6-6	CANSWLTGSDQPQHF
TRBD2	TRBV7-2	CASSLARASGGAETQYF
TRBD1	TRBV12-3/TRBV12-4	CASSWDRGFDGYTF